This T cell receptor beta chain is drawn from a study of cytomegalovirus exposure and HLA in healthy donors. Study results and limitations: Rarity held for most TCR sequences, but there were some public TCRs that occurred in many donors.

Primers included in the PCR were 60 Vbeta and 13 Jbeta primers. Data came from immunoSEQ multiplex PCR; TCRdb stores just in-frame clones and leaves some out. The sample contains more than 95,000 clones, around 82% of which appear only once. Trimming stripped 0 bases from V and 5 bases from J, with 11 bases between. Germline V gene sequence: CDR1 SGHNT, CDR2 YYREEE (reference sequence). The CDR3 is 15 residues long. This clone was seen only a few times. Its antigen is currently unknown. This sequence was found in a young man in good health and CMV-seropositive. The chain employs TRBV5-4 and TRBJ2-2; D possibly corresponds to TRBD1 (6 bases). What was sequenced was PBMCs. The CDR3 coding sequence is TGTGCCAGCAGCTTGGGGGAGAGGGGGACCGGGGAGCTGTTTTTT. Its protein product is CASSLGERGTGELFF. The full variable domain, its missing parts supplied by reference TRBV5-4 and TRBJ2-2, is ETGVTQSPTHLIKTRGQQVTLRCSSQSGHNTVSWYQQALGQGPQFIFQYYREEENGRGNFPPRFSGLQFPNYSSELNVNALELDDSALYLCASSLGERGTGELFFGEGSRLTVL.